This note documents a single TCR beta chain sequence. Unique molecular identifiers tagged the TCRbeta library. TCRdb reanalysed the PCR reads using MiXCR and keeps one entry per CDR3 protein. The sample carries fewer than 550,000 distinct CDR3 sequences, about 10% recorded once. The data derive from a study of T-cell reconstitution after alpha-beta-depleted transplantation in children. Deletions cut 2 bases from V and 0 bases from J, with 20 bases between. CDR1 and CDR2 from the germline V gene are ENHRY and SYGVKD. The CDR3 covers 18 residues. The starting material was PBMCs, obtained before TCRalphabeta/CD19-depleted stem cell transplant. V usage is TRBV10-3 and J usage is TRBJ2-7, with D possibly matching TRBD1 (6 bases). The origin of this receptor is a child aged 2 to 10 with inherited bone marrow failure, due to receive a stem cell transplant. CDR3 in amino acids: CAISEALRGSGSSYEQYF. In DNA, the CDR3 is TGTGCCATCAGTGAGGCCCTGAGGGGGTCGGGTAGCTCCTACGAGCAGTACTTC.